A few counts support the clone carrying this T cell receptor (beta chain). MiXCR, run by TCRdb on the RT-PCR reads, gives a single entry per CDR3 protein. The profile covers 190,000 or so distinct CDR3 sequences, with about 37% appearing a single time and roughly 12% taken by the ten largest. This sample is part of a study of patients and donors after allogeneic stem cell transplantation. Germline assignment: CDR1 LGHDT and CDR2 YNNKEL (reference sequence). CDR3 length: 14 residues. Trimming left V 0 bases short and J 7 bases short, with 10 bases between. The receptor comes from a human donor who was either an allogeneic HSCT recipient or a stem cell or donor lymphocyte infusion donor (not recorded which). It is not recorded whose cells these are; they may come from a transplant donor. The genes are TRBV3-1 and TRBJ2-1; D is uncertain. Sequenced: blood, either unsorted or a sorted T cell fraction (not recorded which). Here the CDR3 DNA reads TGTGCCAGCAGCCAAGATTCGATCTCGAATGAGCAGTTCTTC. Protein: CASSQDSISNEQFF.